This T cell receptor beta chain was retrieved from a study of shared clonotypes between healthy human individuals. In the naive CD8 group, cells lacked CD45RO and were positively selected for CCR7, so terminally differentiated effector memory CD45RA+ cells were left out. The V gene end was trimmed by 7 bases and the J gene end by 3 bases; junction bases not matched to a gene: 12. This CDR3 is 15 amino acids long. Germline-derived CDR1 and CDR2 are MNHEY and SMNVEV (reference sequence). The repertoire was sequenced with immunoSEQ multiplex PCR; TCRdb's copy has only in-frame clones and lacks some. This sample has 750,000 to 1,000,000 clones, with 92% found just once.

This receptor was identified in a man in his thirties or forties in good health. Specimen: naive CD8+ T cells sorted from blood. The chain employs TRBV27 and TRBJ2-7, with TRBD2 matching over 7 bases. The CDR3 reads CASTIKGLSNYEQYF. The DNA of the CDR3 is TGTGCCAGCACCATTAAGGGACTATCCAACTACGAGCAGTACTTC.